This paragraph covers one TCR beta chain sequence. Its specificity is not known. Germline is not matched at one junction end, which may reflect a read error. A single record per CDR3 protein comes from TCRdb applying MiXCR to the reads. Altogether 100,000 to 150,000 distinct CDR3 sequences are present, around 30% being singletons, with the ten largest covering 58%. The CDR3 contains 13 residues. This sample was included in a study of T cell repertoires in cytomegalovirus infection. The wider study: As its CMV epitopes, the study selected recently identified HLA-C-restricted and well-studied HLA-B-restricted targets. In public TCR beta signatures, there were indications of both CMV infection and matching HLA type. Study results and limitations: Identification of carriers of CMV plus the relevant HLA was achieved through cumulative public TCR beta family frequency. HLA-C-restricted CMV-specific TCR beta clonotypes prevailed in the ex vivo response.

This sequence was found in a human donor in good health (CMV status not recorded). Some clones in this sample may be carry-over from other donors' samples. This specimen consisted of CD8+ T cells from cultured PBMCs, obtained from culture after CMV antigen stimulation. The chain couples TRBV12-3 or TRBV12-4 to TRBJ2-7; unclear D gene. CDR3 nucleotides: TGTACCAGCAGTTTAGGGTTGACCTACGAGCAGTACTTC. This encodes CTSSLGLTYEQYF.